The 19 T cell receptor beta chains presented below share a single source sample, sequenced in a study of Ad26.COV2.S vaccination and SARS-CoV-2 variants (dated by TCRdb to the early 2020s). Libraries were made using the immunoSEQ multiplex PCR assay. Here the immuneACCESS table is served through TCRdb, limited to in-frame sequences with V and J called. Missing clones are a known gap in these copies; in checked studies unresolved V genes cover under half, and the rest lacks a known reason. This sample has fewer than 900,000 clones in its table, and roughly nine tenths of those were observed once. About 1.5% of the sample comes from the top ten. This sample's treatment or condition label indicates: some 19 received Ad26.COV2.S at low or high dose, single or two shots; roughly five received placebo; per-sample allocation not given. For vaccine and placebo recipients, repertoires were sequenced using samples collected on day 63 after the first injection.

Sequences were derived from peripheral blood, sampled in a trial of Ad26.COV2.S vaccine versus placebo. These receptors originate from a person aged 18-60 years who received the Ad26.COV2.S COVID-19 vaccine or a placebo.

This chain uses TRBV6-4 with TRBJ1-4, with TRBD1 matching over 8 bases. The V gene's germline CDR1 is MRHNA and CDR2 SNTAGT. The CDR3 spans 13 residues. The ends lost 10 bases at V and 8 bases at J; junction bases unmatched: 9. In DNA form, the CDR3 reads TGTGCCATGCAGGGGGCTAAAGGAGAAAAACTGTTTTTT. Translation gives CAMQGAKGEKLFF.

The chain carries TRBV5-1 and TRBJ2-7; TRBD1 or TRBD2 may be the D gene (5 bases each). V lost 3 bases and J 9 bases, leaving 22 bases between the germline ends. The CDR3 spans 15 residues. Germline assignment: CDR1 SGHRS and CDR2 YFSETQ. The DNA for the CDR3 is TGCGCCAGCAGCTCCTACTCCGGGGCCAGGAGCGTGCAGTACTTC. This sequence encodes CASSSYSGARSVQYF.

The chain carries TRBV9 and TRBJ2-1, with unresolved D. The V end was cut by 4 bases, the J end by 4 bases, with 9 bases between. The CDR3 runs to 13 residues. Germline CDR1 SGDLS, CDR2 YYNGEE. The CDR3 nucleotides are TGTGCCAGCAGCCAGCAAGGGTACAATGAGCAGTTCTTC. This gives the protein CASSQQGYNEQFF.

The CDR3 is CASSVNSGYEQYF. CDR3 DNA: TGTGCCAGCAGCGTAAACTCGGGCTACGAGCAGTACTTC. The rearrangement uses TRBV9 and TRBJ2-7; D unresolved. Per the germline V gene, CDR1 is SGDLS and CDR2 is YYNGEE. V was cut by 1 base and J by 3 bases, with 8 bases left in between. CDR3 length equals 13 residues.

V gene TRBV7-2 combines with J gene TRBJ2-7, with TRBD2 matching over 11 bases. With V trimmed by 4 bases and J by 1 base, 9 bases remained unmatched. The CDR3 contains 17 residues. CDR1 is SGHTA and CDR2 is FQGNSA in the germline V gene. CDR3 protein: CASSSLAGGFRSYEQYF. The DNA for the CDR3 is TGTGCCAGCAGCTCGCTAGCGGGAGGATTTCGGTCCTACGAGCAGTACTTC.

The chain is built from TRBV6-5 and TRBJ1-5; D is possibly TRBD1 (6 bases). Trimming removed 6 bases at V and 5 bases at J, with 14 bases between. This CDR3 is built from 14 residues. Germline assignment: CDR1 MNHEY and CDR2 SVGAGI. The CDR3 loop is CASSKTGFDQPQHF. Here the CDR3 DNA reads TGTGCCAGCAGCAAGACAGGTTTCGATCAGCCCCAGCATTTT.

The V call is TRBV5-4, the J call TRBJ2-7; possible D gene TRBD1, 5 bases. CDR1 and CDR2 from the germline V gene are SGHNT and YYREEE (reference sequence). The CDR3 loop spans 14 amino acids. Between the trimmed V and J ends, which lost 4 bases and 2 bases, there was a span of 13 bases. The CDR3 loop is CASSRQGSPYEQYF. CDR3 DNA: TGTGCCAGCAGCCGGCAGGGATCCCCCTACGAGCAGTACTTC.

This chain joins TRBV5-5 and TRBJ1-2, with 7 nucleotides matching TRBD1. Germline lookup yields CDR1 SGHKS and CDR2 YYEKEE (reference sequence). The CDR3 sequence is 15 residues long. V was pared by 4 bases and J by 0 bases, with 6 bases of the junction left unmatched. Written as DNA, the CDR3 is TGTGCCAGCAGCGATCGGGACAGAACTAACTATGGCTACACCTTC. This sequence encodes CASSDRDRTNYGYTF. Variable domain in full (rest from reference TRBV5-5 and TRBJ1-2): DAGVTQSPTHLIKTRGQQVTLRCSPISGHKSVSWYQQVLGQGPQFIFQYYEKEERGRGNFPDRFSARQFPNYSSELNVNALLLGDSALYLCASSDRDRTNYGYTFGSGTRLTVV.

CDR3: CASSPGTSGLGEQFF. For the CDR3, the DNA is TGTGCCAGTAGCCCCGGGACTAGCGGCTTGGGTGAGCAGTTCTTC. V gene TRBV19 combines with J gene TRBJ2-1, with 11 bases aligning to TRBD2. Germline V gene lookup returns CDR1 LNHDA and CDR2 SQIVND (reference sequence). This CDR3 contains 15 residues. J was trimmed by 9 bases and V by 6 bases; bases with no gene match: 10.

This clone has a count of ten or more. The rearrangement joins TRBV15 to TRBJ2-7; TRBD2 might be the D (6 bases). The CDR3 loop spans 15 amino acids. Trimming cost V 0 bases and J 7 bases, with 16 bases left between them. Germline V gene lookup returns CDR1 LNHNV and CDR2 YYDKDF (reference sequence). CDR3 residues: CATSRDLGTPEEQYF. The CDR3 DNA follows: TGTGCCACCAGCAGAGATCTTGGGACTCCGGAAGAGCAGTACTTC.

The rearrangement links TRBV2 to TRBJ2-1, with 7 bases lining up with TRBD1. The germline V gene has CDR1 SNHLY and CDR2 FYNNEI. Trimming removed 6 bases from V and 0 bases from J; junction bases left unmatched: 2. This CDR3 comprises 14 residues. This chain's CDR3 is CASRQGSSYNEQFF. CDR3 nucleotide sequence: TGTGCCAGCAGACAGGGGAGCTCCTACAATGAGCAGTTCTTC.

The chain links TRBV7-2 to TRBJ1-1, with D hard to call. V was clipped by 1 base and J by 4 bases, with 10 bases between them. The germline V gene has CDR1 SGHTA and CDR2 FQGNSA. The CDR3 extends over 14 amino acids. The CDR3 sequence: CASSLVKGFTEAFF. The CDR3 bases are TGTGCCAGCAGCTTAGTTAAGGGTTTCACTGAAGCTTTCTTT.

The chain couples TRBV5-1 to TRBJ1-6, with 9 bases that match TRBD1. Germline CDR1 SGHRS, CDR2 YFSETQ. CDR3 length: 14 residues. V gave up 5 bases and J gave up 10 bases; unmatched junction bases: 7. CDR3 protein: CASRSGTGISPLHF. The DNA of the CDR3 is TGCGCCAGCAGATCCGGGACAGGGATATCACCCCTCCACTTT.

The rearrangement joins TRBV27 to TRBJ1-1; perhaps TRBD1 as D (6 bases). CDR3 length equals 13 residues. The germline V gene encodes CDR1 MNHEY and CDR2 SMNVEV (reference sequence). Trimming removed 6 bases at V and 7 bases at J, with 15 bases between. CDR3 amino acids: CASRATGRSEAFF. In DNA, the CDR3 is TGTGCCAGCAGAGCAACAGGGCGTAGTGAAGCTTTCTTT.

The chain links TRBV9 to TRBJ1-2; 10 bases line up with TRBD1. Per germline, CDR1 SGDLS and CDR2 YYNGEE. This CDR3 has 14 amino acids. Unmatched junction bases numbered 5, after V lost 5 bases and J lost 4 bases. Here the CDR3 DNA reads TGTGCCAGCAGGCCGGGACAGGGGAGCTATGGCTACACCTTC. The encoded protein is CASRPGQGSYGYTF.

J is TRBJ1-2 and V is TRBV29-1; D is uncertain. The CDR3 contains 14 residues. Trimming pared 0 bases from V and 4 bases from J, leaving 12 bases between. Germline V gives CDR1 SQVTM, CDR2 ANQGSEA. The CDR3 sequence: CSVEDRRNAYGYTF. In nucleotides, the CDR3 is TGCAGCGTTGAAGATCGGCGGAACGCCTATGGCTACACCTTC.

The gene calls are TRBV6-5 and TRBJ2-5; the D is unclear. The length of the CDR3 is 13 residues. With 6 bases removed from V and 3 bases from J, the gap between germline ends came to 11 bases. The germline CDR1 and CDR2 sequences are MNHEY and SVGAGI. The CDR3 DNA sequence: TGTGCCAGCAGCAGGACCCTGGAAGAGACCCAGTACTTC. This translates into CASSRTLEETQYF.

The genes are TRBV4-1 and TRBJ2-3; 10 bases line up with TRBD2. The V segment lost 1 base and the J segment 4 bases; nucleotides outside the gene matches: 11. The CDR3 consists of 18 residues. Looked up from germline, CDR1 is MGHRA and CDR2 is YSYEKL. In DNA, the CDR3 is TGCGCCAGCAGCCAAGCAGCCCCTAGCGGGAGCTTCGCAGATACGCAGTATTTT. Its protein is CASSQAAPSGSFADTQYF.

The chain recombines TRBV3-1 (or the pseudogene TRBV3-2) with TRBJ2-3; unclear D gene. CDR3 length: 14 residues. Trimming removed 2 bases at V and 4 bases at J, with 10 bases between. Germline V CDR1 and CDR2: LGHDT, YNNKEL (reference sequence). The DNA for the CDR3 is TGTGCCAGCAGCCAAAAGGATAGCCCAGATACGCAGTATTTT. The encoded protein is CASSQKDSPDTQYF.